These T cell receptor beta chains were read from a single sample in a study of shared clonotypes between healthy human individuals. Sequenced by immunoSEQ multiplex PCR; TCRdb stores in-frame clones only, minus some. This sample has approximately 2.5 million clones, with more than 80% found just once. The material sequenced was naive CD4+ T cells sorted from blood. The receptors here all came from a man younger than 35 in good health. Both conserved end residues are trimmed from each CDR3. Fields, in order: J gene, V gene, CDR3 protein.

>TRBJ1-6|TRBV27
ASSNGQSYNSPLH
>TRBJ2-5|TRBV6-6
ASSWPGETQY
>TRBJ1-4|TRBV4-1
ASSQSPMREKLF
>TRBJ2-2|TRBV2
ASRGSNTGELF
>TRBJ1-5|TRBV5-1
ASSLEGVRNQPQH
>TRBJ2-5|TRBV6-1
ASSEVVLQETQY
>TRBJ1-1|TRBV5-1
ASSKGTGAQGGTEAF
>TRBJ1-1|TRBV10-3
AISDFDTEAF
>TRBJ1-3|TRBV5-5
ASSLVTVWGDTIY
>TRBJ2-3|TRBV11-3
ASSLGSTDTQY
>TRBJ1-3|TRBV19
ASSRGTGNTIY
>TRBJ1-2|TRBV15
ATSRDKQTYGYT